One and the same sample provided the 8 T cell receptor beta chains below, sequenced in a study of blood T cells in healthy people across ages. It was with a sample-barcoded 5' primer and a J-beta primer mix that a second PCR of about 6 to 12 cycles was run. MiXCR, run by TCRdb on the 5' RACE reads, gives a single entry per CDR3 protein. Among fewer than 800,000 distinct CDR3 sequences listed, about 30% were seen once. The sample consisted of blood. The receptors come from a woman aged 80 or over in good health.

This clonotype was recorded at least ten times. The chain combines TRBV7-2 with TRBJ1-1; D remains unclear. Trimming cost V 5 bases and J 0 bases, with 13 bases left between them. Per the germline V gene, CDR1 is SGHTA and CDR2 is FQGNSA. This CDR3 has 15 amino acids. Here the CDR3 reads CASSPVGSLNTEAFF. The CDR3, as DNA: TGTGCCAGCAGCCCCGTGGGCAGTCTGAACACTGAAGCTTTCTTT. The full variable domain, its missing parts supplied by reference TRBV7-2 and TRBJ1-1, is GAGVSQSPSNKVTEKGKDVELRCDPISGHTALYWYRQSLGQGLEFLIYFQGNSAPDKSGLPSDRFSAERTGGSVSTLTIQRTQQEDSAVYLCASSPVGSLNTEAFFGQGTRLTVV.

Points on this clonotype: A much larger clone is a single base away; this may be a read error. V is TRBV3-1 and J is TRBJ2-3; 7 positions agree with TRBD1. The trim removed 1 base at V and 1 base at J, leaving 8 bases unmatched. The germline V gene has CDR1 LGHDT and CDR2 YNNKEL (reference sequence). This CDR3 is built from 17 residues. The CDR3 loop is CASSQGLGGFGTDTQYF. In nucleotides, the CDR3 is TGTGCCAGCAGCCAAGGCTTAGGGGGCTTCGGCACAGATACGCAGTATTTT.

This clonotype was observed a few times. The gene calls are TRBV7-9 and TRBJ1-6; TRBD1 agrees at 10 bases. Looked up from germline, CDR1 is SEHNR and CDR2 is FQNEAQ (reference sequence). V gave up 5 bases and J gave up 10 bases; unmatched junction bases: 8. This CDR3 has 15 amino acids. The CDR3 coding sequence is TGTGCCAGCAGCAATTCCGGGACAGGGGTGTCACCCCTCCACTTT. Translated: CASSNSGTGVSPLHF. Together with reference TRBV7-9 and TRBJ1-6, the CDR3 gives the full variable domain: DTGVSQNPRHKITKRGQNVTFRCDPISEHNRLYWYRQTLGQGPEFLTYFQNEAQLEKSRLLSDRFSAERPKGSFSTLEIQRTEQGDSAMYLCASSNSGTGVSPLHFGNGTRLTVT.

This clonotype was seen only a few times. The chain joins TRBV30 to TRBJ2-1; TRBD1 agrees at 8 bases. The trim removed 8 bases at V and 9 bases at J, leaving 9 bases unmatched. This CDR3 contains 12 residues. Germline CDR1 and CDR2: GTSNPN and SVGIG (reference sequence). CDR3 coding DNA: TGTGCCGGGACCCAGGGGGCGGGTGAGCAGTTCTTC. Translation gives CAGTQGAGEQFF.

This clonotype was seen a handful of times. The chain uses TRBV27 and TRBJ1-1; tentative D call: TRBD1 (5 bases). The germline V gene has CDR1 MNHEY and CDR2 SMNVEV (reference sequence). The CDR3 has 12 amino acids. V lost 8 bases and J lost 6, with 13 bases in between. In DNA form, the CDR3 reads TGTGCCAGCGGCCGGAGGGGCGCTGAAGCTTTCTTT. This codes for CASGRRGAEAFF.

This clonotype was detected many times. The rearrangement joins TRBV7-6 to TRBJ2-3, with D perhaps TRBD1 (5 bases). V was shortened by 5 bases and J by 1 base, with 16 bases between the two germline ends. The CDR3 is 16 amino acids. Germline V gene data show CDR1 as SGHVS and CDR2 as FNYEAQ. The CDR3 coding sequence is TGTGCCAGCAGCGTAAACCAGGGCCGGGGCACAGATACGCAGTATTTT. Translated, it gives CASSVNQGRGTDTQYF.

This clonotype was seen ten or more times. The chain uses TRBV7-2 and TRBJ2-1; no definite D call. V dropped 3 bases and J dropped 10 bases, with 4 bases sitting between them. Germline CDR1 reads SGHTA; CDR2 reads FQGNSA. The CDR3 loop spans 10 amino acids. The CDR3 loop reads CASSFKEQFF. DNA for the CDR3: TGTGCCAGCAGCTTTAAAGAGCAGTTCTTC.

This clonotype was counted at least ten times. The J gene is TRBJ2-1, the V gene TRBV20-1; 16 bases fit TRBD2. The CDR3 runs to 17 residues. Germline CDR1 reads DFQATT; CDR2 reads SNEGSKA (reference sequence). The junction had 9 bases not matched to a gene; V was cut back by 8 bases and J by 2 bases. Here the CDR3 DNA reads TGCAGTCCAGGGACTAGCGGGGGGGCCGTCCCCTACAATGAGCAGTTCTTC. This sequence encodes CSPGTSGGAVPYNEQFF.